Sequencing of this T cell receptor beta chain was carried out in a study of shared clonotypes between healthy human individuals. Donors comprised only Caucasian adults living in Nashville, Tennessee. In germline, CDR1 is SEHNR, CDR2 FQNEAQ (reference sequence). The trim removed 5 bases at V and 11 bases at J, leaving 8 bases unmatched. The CDR3 totals 12 residues. This clone came up a few times. Profiled with immunoSEQ multiplex PCR; TCRdb holds only in-frame clones, not every one. This table holds 2 million to 3 million clones, roughly 93% found once. The chain links TRBV7-9 to TRBJ1-1, with TRBD1 identical over 7 bases. The clonotype originates from a man in his late teens or twenties in good health. Some clones in this sample may be carry-over from other donors' samples. Sequencing used naive CD4+ T cells from PBMCs. Regarding subset: CD45RA+ positively selected. In DNA form, the CDR3 reads TGTGCCAGCAGCCATGGACAGGCCCCGGCTTTCTTT. Translated: CASSHGQAPAFF.